One sample yielded the 26 T cell receptor beta chains listed below, sequenced in a study of blood T cell repertoires in COVID-19. Some clones are missing from TCRdb's copy, which holds only in-frame ones; the method was immunoSEQ multiplex PCR. The sample has around 300,000 clones; approximately 88% are singletons. The sequencing input was PBMCs or T cells enriched from blood (not recorded which). The receptors come from a man aged 30 to 45 who had recovered from COVID-19.

The chain uses TRBV3-1 (or the pseudogene TRBV3-2) and TRBJ2-3, with no clear D. The V gene's germline CDR1 is LGHDT and CDR2 YNNKEL (reference sequence). The CDR3 extends over 16 amino acids. The V gene lost 2 bases and the J gene lost 3 bases, with 15 bases spanning the gap. CDR3: CASSQPLGRRTDTQYF. CDR3 sequence (DNA): TGTGCCAGCAGCCAACCCTTAGGAAGGAGAACAGATACGCAGTATTTT.

The chain carries TRBV28 and TRBJ1-5; possibly TRBD1 for D (6 bases). This CDR3 is built from 16 residues. The V gene's germline CDR1 is MDHEN and CDR2 SYDVKM. V lost 8 bases and J 0 bases, leaving 17 bases between the germline ends. CDR3 in DNA: TGTGCCAGCTCACCCCAGGGGACATCTAGCAATCAGCCCCAGCATTTT. Amino acid sequence: CASSPQGTSSNQPQHF.

For this clone: Other DNA variants within this sample encode the same CDR3. This chain connects TRBV27 to TRBJ1-6, with D maybe TRBD1 (5 bases). Per the germline V gene, CDR1 is MNHEY and CDR2 is SMNVEV (reference sequence). Trimming pared 6 bases from V and 0 bases from J, leaving 15 bases between. The CDR3 runs 17 residues. CDR3 DNA sequence: TGTGCCAGCAGCCTCCGGCAGGGCCCCTCCTATAATTCACCCCTCCACTTT. As protein: CASSLRQGPSYNSPLHF.

The chain employs TRBV4-1 and TRBJ2-1, with a tentative D call TRBD2 (5 bases). V shed 3 bases and J shed 0 bases, with 9 bases lying between them. CDR3 length: 15 residues. Germline assignment: CDR1 MGHRA and CDR2 YSYEKL. The CDR3, as DNA: TGCGCCAGCAGCCAGTCTGGGAGCTCCTACAATGAGCAGTTCTTC. It is translated as CASSQSGSSYNEQFF.

A remark on this clone: This sample also contains other DNA sequences that code for the same CDR3. J is TRBJ2-7 and V is TRBV5-1; no clear D. CDR3 size: 13 residues. With 0 bases removed from V and 2 bases from J, the gap between germline ends came to 6 bases. Germline V gene data show CDR1 as SGHRS and CDR2 as YFSETQ. The CDR3 coding sequence is TGCGCCAGCAGCTTGGGCGGTCCCTACGAGCAGTACTTC. Residues: CASSLGGPYEQYF. Supplemented by reference TRBV5-1 and TRBJ2-7, the full variable domain reads KAGVTQTPRYLIKTRGQQVTLSCSPISGHRSVSWYQQTPGQGLQFLFEYFSETQRNKGNFPGRFSGRQFSNSRSEMNVSTLELGDSALYLCASSLGGPYEQYFGPGTRLTVT.

The chain joins TRBV11-2 to TRBJ2-3; TRBD2 agrees at 7 bases. The CDR3 is 17 amino acids. CDR1 and CDR2 from the germline V gene are SGHAT and FQNNGV. V lost 5 bases and J lost 1; bases outside the gene matches: 12. CDR3 in amino acids: CASSPSWGGIGTDTQYF. The CDR3 nucleotides are TGTGCCAGCAGCCCATCCTGGGGGGGAATTGGCACAGATACGCAGTATTTT.

This sequence joins TRBV5-8 and TRBJ2-3; D perhaps matches TRBD2 (5 bases). The CDR3 is 15 residues long. Germline loops: CDR1 SGHTS, CDR2 YDEGEE. The V gene lost 4 bases and the J gene lost 3 bases, with 15 bases spanning the gap. The CDR3 bases are TGTGCCAGCAGCCTACATTACGGGGTGACAGATACGCAGTATTTT. Protein sequence: CASSLHYGVTDTQYF.

This chain links TRBV7-9 with TRBJ1-2, with TRBD1 identical over 8 bases. This CDR3 has 16 residues. The germline CDR1 and CDR2 sequences are SEHNR and FQNEAQ (reference sequence). The V gene end was trimmed by 0 bases and the J gene end by 5 bases; junction bases not matched to a gene: 8. The CDR3 spells CASSLARGQGTYGYTF. DNA of the CDR3: TGTGCCAGCAGCTTAGCAAGAGGACAGGGAACGTATGGCTACACCTTC.

This clone was seen a single time. The chain uses TRBV19 and TRBJ1-1, with D perhaps matching TRBD1 (6 bases). This CDR3 is 16 amino acids long. Germline assignment: CDR1 LNHDA and CDR2 SQIVND (reference sequence). V was pared by 6 bases and J by 1 base, with 18 bases between. CDR3 protein: CASRPIGAGENTEAFF. As DNA, the CDR3 is TGTGCCAGTAGACCGATCGGAGCAGGGGAGAACACTGAAGCTTTCTTT.

V is TRBV27 and J is TRBJ1-3, with D perhaps TRBD1 (5 bases). Germline values: CDR1 MNHEY, CDR2 SMNVEV (reference sequence). The CDR3 runs 16 residues. The V end was cut by 5 bases, the J end by 1 base, with 15 bases between. The CDR3 reads CASSPSLQVSGNTIYF. In DNA, the CDR3 is TGTGCCAGCAGTCCATCCCTACAGGTGTCTGGAAACACCATATATTTT.

The V gene is TRBV7-6, the J gene TRBJ1-2; TRBD1 is a possible D gene (6 bases). The CDR3 extends over 14 amino acids. V lost 5 bases to trimming and J lost 8 bases, with 18 bases between them. Germline V gene lookup returns CDR1 SGHVS and CDR2 FNYEAQ. The CDR3 DNA reads as TGTGCCAGCAGCCGCGAAACAGGGCGGAGCGGCTACACCTTC. This codes for CASSRETGRSGYTF.

The chain carries TRBV30 and TRBJ1-6, with 7 positions matching TRBD1. CDR1 GTSNPN and CDR2 SVGIG come from the germline V gene (reference sequence). The CDR3 extends over 13 amino acids. V was pared by 4 bases and J by 8 bases, with 5 bases of the junction left unmatched. In DNA form, the CDR3 reads TGTGCCTGGATGGGCAGGGGGTATTCACCCCTCCACTTT. As protein: CAWMGRGYSPLHF.

This chain connects TRBV10-1 to TRBJ2-7; the D gene is possibly TRBD1 (7 bases). V shed 6 bases and J shed 1 base, with 13 bases lying between them. Per germline, CDR1 WNHNN and CDR2 SYGVQD (reference sequence). CDR3 size: 14 residues. The DNA of the CDR3 is TGCGCCAGCAGGGGGGGACAGCAATCCTACGAGCAGTACTTC. The encoded protein is CASRGGQQSYEQYF.

The chain has TRBV6-4 and TRBJ2-1, with TRBD2 matching 10 bases. With V trimmed by 4 bases and J by 10 bases, 7 bases remained unmatched. The CDR3 contains 14 residues. CDR1 is MRHNA and CDR2 is SNTAGT in the germline V gene. CDR3 in DNA: TGTGCCAGCAGTGCGAGCGGGGGGGCCCGGGAGCAGTTCTTC. Translating it yields CASSASGGAREQFF.

This CDR3 is CASSMAHYSNQPQHF. The DNA for the CDR3 is TGTGCCAGTAGTATGGCACACTATAGCAATCAGCCCCAGCATTTT. This chain links TRBV19 with TRBJ1-5; no clear D. The CDR3 has 15 amino acids. Trimming cost V 3 bases and J 0 bases, with 9 bases left between them. CDR1 and CDR2 from the germline V gene are LNHDA and SQIVND (reference sequence). Full variable domain (missing parts from reference TRBV19 and TRBJ1-5): DGGITQSPKYLFRKEGQNVTLSCEQNLNHDAMYWYRQDPGQGLRLIYYSQIVNDFQKGDIAEGYSVSREKKESFPLTVTSAQKNPTAFYLCASSMAHYSNQPQHFGDGTRLSIL.

The chain is built from TRBV14 and TRBJ2-7, with 9 bases aligning to TRBD1. Germline V gives CDR1 SGHDN, CDR2 FVKESK. V shed 3 bases and J 3 bases; nucleotides not matched to a gene: 12. The CDR3 is made up of 17 amino acids. The CDR3 reads CASSQDRLGTGFYEQYF. CDR3 DNA: TGTGCCAGCAGCCAGGACCGATTGGGGACAGGGTTCTACGAGCAGTACTTC. Full variable domain (rest looked up from reference TRBV14 and TRBJ2-7): EAGVTQFPSHSVIEKGQTVTLRCDPISGHDNLYWYRRVMGKEIKFLLHFVKESKQDESGMPNNRFLAERTGGTYSTLKVQPAELEDSGVYFCASSQDRLGTGFYEQYFGPGTRLTVT.

The rearrangement uses TRBV19 and TRBJ1-1; 7 nucleotides agree with TRBD1. The CDR3 sequence is 15 residues long. The V gene's germline CDR1 is LNHDA and CDR2 SQIVND (reference sequence). Unmatched junction bases numbered 4, after V lost 2 bases and J lost 1 base. CDR3 in DNA: TGTGCCAGTAGTATAACTTGGACAGGGAACACTGAAGCTTTCTTT. Amino acid sequence: CASSITWTGNTEAFF.

The chain carries TRBV6-6 and TRBJ2-3, with a weak D call TRBD1 (5 bases). CDR1 and CDR2 (germline): MNHNY, SVGAGI (reference sequence). The germline V and J ends were trimmed by 8 bases and 4 bases, with 10 bases remaining between them. The length of the CDR3 is 12 residues. The CDR3 region is CASGAESDTQYF. CDR3 DNA sequence: TGTGCCAGCGGGGCGGAATCAGATACGCAGTATTTT.

The J gene is TRBJ1-1, the V gene TRBV15, with TRBD1 matching over 10 bases. CDR1 is LNHNV, CDR2 YYDKDF, per germline (reference sequence). J gave up 3 bases and V 0 bases, and 13 bases lay outside the gene matches. The CDR3 runs 19 residues. This chain's CDR3 is CATSREFGIGTGVYTEAFF. Written as DNA, the CDR3 is TGTGCCACCAGCAGAGAATTTGGCATAGGGACAGGGGTGTACACTGAAGCTTTCTTT.

The chain recombines TRBV19 with TRBJ2-7, with a possible D match to TRBD2 (5 bases). In germline, CDR1 is LNHDA, CDR2 SQIVND (reference sequence). Trimming pared 5 bases from V and 3 bases from J, leaving 14 bases between. CDR3 length equals 14 residues. CDR3 residues: CASSSALGSYEQYF. For the CDR3, the DNA is TGTGCCAGTAGTTCGGCCCTGGGGAGCTACGAGCAGTACTTC.

The V and J genes are TRBV5-8 and TRBJ2-5; 8 nucleotides match TRBD2. From germline, CDR1 is SGHTS and CDR2 YDEGEE. The V and J ends lost 0 bases and 3 bases, in that order; junction bases with no gene match: 4. The CDR3 contains 15 residues. CDR3 bases: TGTGCCAGCAGCTTGGGACTAGCGCCAGAAGAGACCCAGTACTTC. This gives the protein CASSLGLAPEETQYF.

This clone was detected a few times. V is TRBV3-1 (or the pseudogene TRBV3-2) and J is TRBJ2-5; possibly TRBD1 for D (5 bases). V lost 0 bases, J lost 5 bases, and 10 bases lay in between. This CDR3 region has 14 residues. CDR1 and CDR2 (germline): LGHDT, YNNKEL (reference sequence). As DNA, the CDR3 is TGTGCCAGCAGCCAAGAGATAGGGGCTGAGACCCAGTACTTC. It encodes CASSQEIGAETQYF.

The chain employs TRBV9 and TRBJ1-4, with D perhaps matching TRBD1 (5 bases). Trimming shortened V by 3 bases and J by 7 bases, and 13 bases separated the two germline ends. This CDR3 contains 14 residues. CDR1 SGDLS and CDR2 YYNGEE come from the germline V gene. The CDR3 sequence is CASSGRGGVEKLFF. CDR3 in DNA: TGTGCCAGCAGCGGAAGAGGAGGGGTTGAAAAACTGTTTTTT.

The chain recombines TRBV12-3 or TRBV12-4 with TRBJ2-7; D unclear. Trimming took 3 bases from V and 7 from J, leaving 4 bases between them. The CDR3 has 10 amino acids. The CDR3 loop is CASSFMEQYF. The DNA for the CDR3 is TGTGCCAGCAGTTTTATGGAGCAGTACTTC.

This clone has just a few counts. V usage is TRBV15 and J usage is TRBJ2-3, with D possibly TRBD2 on 6 matching bases. Germline V lookup: CDR1 LNHNV, CDR2 YYDKDF (reference sequence). V lost 5 bases and J lost 4, with 16 bases in between. This CDR3 spans 15 amino acids. The CDR3 DNA sequence: TGTGCCACCAGCGGGGGTCCAAGGGAGGCAGATACGCAGTATTTT. As protein: CATSGGPREADTQYF. Based on the CDR3 plus reference TRBV15 and TRBJ2-3, the full variable domain is DAMVIQNPRYQVTQFGKPVTLSCSQTLNHNVMYWYQQKSSQAPKLLFHYYDKDFNNEADTPDNFQSRRPNTSFCFLDIRSPGLGDTAMYLCATSGGPREADTQYFGPGTRLTVL.

The V and J genes are TRBV12-3 or TRBV12-4 and TRBJ1-6; D is undetermined. CDR3 length: 11 residues. Deletions cut 4 bases from V and 16 bases from J, with 11 bases between. The DNA of the CDR3 is TGTGCCAGCAGTTCCCGGGGTCCTCTCCACTTT. It yields the protein CASSSRGPLHF.